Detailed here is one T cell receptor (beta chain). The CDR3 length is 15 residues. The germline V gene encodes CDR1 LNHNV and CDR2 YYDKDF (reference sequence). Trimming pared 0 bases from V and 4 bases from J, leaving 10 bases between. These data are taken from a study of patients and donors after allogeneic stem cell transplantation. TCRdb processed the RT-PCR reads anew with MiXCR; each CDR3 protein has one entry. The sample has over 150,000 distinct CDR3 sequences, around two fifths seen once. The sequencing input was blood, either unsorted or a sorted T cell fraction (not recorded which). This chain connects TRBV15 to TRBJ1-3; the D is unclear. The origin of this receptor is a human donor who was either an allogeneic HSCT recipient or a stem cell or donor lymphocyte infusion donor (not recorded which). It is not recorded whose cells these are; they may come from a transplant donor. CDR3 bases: TGTGCCACCAGCAGAGAAGCTGCGGGAGGAAACACCATATATTTT. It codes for CATSREAAGGNTIYF.